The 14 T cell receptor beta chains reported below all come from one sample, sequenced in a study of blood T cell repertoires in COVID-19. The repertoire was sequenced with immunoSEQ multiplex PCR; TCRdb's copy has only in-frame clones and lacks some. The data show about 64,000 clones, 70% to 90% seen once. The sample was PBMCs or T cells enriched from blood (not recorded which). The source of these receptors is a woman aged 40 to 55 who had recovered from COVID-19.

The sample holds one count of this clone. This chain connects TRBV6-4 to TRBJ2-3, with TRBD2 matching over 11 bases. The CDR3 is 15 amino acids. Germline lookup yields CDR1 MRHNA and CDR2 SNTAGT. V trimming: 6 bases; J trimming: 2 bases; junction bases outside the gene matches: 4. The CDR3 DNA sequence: TGTGCCAGCAGCCTAGCGGGGGGACCCACAGATACGCAGTATTTT. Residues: CASSLAGGPTDTQYF.

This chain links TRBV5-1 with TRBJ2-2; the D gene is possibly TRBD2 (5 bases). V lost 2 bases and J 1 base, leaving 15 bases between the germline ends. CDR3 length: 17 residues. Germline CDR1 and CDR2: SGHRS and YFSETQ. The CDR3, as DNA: TGCGCCAGCAGCTTCCACTCAAGGGCGGGGAACACCGGGGAGCTGTTTTTT. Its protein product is CASSFHSRAGNTGELFF.

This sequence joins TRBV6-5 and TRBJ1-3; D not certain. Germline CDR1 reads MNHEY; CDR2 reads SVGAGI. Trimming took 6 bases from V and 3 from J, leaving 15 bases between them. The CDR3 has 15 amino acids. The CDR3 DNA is TGTGCCAGCAGAGCTATACAGAGTCATGGAAACACCATATATTTT. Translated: CASRAIQSHGNTIYF.

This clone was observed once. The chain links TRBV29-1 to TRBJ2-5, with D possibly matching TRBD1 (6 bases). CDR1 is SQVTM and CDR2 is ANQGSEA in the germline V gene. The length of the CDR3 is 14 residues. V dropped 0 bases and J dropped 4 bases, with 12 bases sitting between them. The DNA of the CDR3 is TGCAGCGTTGAAGAAACAGGGATCGGAGAGACCCAGTACTTC. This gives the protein CSVEETGIGETQYF.

CDR3: CASSAPSSYEQYF. As DNA, the CDR3 is TGTGCCAGCAGCGCCCCGAGCTCCTACGAGCAGTACTTC. The chain recombines TRBV3-1 (or the pseudogene TRBV3-2) with TRBJ2-7; no clear D gene. The CDR3 runs to 13 residues. Germline CDR1 reads LGHDT; CDR2 reads YNNKEL (reference sequence). The V end was cut by 5 bases, the J end by 0 bases, with 8 bases between.

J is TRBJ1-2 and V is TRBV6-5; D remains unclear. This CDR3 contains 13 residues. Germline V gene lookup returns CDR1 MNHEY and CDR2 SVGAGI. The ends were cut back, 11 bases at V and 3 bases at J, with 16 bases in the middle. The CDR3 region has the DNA TGTGCCGATGGGAGACCGACTGACTATGGCTACACCTTC. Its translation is CADGRPTDYGYTF.

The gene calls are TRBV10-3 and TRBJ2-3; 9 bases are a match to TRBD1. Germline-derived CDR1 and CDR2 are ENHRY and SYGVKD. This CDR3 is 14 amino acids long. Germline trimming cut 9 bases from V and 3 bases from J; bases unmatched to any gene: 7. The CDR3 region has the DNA TGTGCCATGATGGACAGGGGTGTTACAGATACGCAGTATTTT. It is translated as CAMMDRGVTDTQYF.

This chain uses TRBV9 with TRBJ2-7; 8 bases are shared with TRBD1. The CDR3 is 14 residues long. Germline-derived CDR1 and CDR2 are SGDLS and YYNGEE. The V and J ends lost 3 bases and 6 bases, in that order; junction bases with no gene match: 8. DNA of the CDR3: TGTGCCAGCAGCGGGACAGGGATTCAGGGCGAGCAGTACTTC. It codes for CASSGTGIQGEQYF.

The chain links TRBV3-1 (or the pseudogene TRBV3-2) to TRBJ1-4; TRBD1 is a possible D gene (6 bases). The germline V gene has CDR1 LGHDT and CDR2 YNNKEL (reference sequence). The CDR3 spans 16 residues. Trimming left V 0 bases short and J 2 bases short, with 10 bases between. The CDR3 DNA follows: TGTGCCAGCAGCCAAGATGTTAGGGGGACTAATGAAAAACTGTTTTTT. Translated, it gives CASSQDVRGTNEKLFF.

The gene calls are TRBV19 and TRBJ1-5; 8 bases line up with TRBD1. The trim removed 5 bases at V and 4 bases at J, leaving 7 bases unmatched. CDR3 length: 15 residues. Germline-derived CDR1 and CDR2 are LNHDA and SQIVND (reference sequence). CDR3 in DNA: TGTGCCAGTAGTTATCAGGACAGGGATAATCAGCCCCAGCATTTT. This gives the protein CASSYQDRDNQPQHF.

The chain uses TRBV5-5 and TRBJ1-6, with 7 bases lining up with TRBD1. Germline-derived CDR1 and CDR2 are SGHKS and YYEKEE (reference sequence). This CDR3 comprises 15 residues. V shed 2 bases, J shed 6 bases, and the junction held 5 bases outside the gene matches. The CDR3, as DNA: TGTGCCAGCAGCTTCAATCAGGGGGGTAATTCACCCCTCCACTTT. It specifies CASSFNQGGNSPLHF.

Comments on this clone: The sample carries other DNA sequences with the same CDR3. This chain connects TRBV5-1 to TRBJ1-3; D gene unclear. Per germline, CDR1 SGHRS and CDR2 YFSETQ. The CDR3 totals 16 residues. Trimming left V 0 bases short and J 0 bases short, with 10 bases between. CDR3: CASSLDGSRSGNTIYF. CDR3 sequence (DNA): TGCGCCAGCAGCTTGGACGGGTCCCGCTCTGGAAACACCATATATTTT.

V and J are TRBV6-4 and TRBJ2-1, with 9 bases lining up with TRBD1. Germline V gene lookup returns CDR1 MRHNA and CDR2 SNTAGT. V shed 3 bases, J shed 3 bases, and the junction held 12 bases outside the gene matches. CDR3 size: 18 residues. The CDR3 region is CASSEGDRDLLSYNEQFF. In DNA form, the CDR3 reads TGTGCCAGCAGTGAGGGGGACAGGGACCTCCTGAGCTACAATGAGCAGTTCTTC.

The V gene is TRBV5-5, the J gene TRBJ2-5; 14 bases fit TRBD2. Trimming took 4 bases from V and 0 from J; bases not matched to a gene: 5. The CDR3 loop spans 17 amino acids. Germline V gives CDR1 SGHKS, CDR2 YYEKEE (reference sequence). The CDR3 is CASSKGLAGAYQETQYF. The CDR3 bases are TGTGCCAGCAGCAAGGGACTAGCGGGGGCCTACCAAGAGACCCAGTACTTC.